The rows below give T cell receptor beta chains drawn from one sample of a study of Graves' ophthalmopathy and Graves' hyperthyroidism. TCRdb analysed the multiplex PCR reads with MiXCR anew, one entry per CDR3 protein. The repertoire consists of roughly 500,000 distinct CDR3 sequences, with approximately 15% occurring once and the leading ten covering roughly 9.8%. Sequenced material: blood. The receptors originated from a woman in her 30s with Graves' ophthalmopathy. Each CDR3 is given with its conserved first and last residue. Fields, in order: CDR3 protein, CDR3 DNA, J gene, D gene, V gene, clone size, CDR3 length. D genes are given only for firm matches. A clone size is listed for some rows: how often the clone was seen (once, few, many), or a class if it is expanded.

CDR3: CSALGEWGNYGYTF
DNA: TGCAGTGCCCTCGGTGAGTGGGGCAACTATGGCTACACCTTC
J: TRBJ1-2
D: NA
V: TRBV20-1
size: many
length: 14

CDR3: CSVAGFQETQYF
DNA: TGCAGCGTTGCAGGCTTCCAAGAGACCCAGTACTTC
J: TRBJ2-5
D: NA
V: TRBV29-1
size: NA
length: 12

CDR3: CATSRDRVDVYGYTF
DNA: TGTGCCACCAGCAGAGACAGGGTTGACGTCTATGGCTACACCTTC
J: TRBJ1-2
D: NA
V: TRBV15
size: many
length: 15

CDR3: CASSYWALPSLSTEAFF
DNA: TGTGCCAGCAGTTACTGGGCCCTACCGTCGCTGAGCACTGAAGCTTTCTTT
J: TRBJ1-1
D: NA
V: TRBV6-5
size: many
length: 17

CDR3: CASSFRGALETQYF
DNA: TGTGCCAGCAGTTTCCGGGGGGCGCTTGAGACCCAGTACTTC
J: TRBJ2-5
D: NA
V: TRBV12-3/TRBV12-4
size: few
length: 14

CDR3: CASSFPGQGKRTEAFF
DNA: TGTGCCAGCAGCTTCCCGGGACAAGGGAAGCGCACTGAAGCTTTCTTT
J: TRBJ1-1
D: NA
V: TRBV11-1
size: many
length: 16

CDR3: CASSLELNRGRGEAFF
DNA: TGTGCCAGCAGCTTAGAACTAAACAGGGGAAGGGGTGAAGCTTTCTTT
J: TRBJ1-1
D: TRBD1
V: TRBV11-2
size: many
length: 16

CDR3: CASSPPLAGEGEETQYF
DNA: TGTGCCAGCTCACCACCCCTAGCGGGAGAGGGGGAAGAGACCCAGTACTTC
J: TRBJ2-5
D: TRBD2
V: TRBV18
size: NA
length: 17

CDR3: CASSRGTNTEAFF
DNA: TGCGCCAGCAGCAGAGGTACGAACACTGAAGCTTTCTTT
J: TRBJ1-1
D: NA
V: TRBV4-1
size: few
length: 13

CDR3: CASSLRTIAKNIQYF
DNA: TGTGCCAGCAGTTTACGAACCATAGCCAAAAACATTCAGTACTTC
J: TRBJ2-4
D: NA
V: TRBV12-3/TRBV12-4
size: few
length: 15